The 17 T cell receptor beta chains below all came from one sample that was sequenced in a study of blood T cell repertoires in COVID-19 (dated by TCRdb to the early 2020s). The library was prepared using the immunoSEQ multiplex PCR assay. TCRdb provides this immuneACCESS table in a form limited to in-frame rearrangements. Some clones are lacking; in checked studies, under half of them reflect an unresolved V gene, and why the rest are absent is not known. The sample includes around 64,000 clones, with less than 80% observed a single time. Under 3.5% of the sample is taken by the ten largest. The specimen sequenced was peripheral blood. The receptors were gathered from a man in his sixties with acute or convalescent COVID-19.

The genes are TRBV5-1 and TRBJ1-4; the D is unclear. Germline V gene sequence: CDR1 SGHRS, CDR2 YFSETQ. The CDR3 totals 14 residues. V lost 2 bases, J lost 6 bases, and 11 bases lay in between. The CDR3 loop is CASSFWTPDEKLFF. The CDR3 nucleotides are TGCGCCAGCAGCTTCTGGACTCCGGATGAAAAACTGTTTTTT.

This clone was seen a single time. The chain links TRBV7-8 to TRBJ2-1; no reliable D call. V lost 5 bases, J lost 0 bases, and 14 bases lay in between. The CDR3 has 16 amino acids. Germline V gene lookup returns CDR1 SGHVS and CDR2 FQNEAQ. CDR3 amino acids: CASSLVVLSSYNEQFF. The CDR3 DNA reads as TGTGCCAGCAGCCTCGTGGTATTGAGCTCCTACAATGAGCAGTTCTTC.

The chain couples TRBV5-4 to TRBJ2-5; D might be TRBD1 (5 bases). The CDR3 sequence is 15 residues long. Trimming removed 0 bases at V and 1 base at J, with 10 bases between. Germline CDR1 and CDR2: SGHNT and YYREEE (reference sequence). The CDR3 DNA sequence: TGTGCCAGCAGCTTGGCTCCCCAGGGCCAAGAGACCCAGTACTTC. It encodes CASSLAPQGQETQYF.

The chain employs TRBV28 and TRBJ1-4; D is uncertain. Trimming took off 4 bases at V and 0 bases at J, with 3 bases between the two ends. This CDR3 has 13 residues. The germline CDR1 and CDR2 sequences are MDHEN and SYDVKM. The CDR3 sequence: CASSSSTNEKLFF. The CDR3 region has the DNA TGTGCCAGCAGTTCCTCAACTAATGAAAAACTGTTTTTT.

The rearrangement links TRBV7-2 to TRBJ2-3, with a weak D call TRBD1 (5 bases). The CDR3 has 15 amino acids. Germline V gives CDR1 SGHTA, CDR2 FQGNSA. V lost 0 bases and J 6 bases, leaving 13 bases between the germline ends. The CDR3 nucleotides are TGTGCCAGCAGCTTAGCGTTGGGTTCAGGGGATACGCAGTATTTT. Its translation: CASSLALGSGDTQYF.

The chain has TRBV5-1 and TRBJ1-3, with D tentatively TRBD1 (6 bases). Trimming removed 7 bases from V and 2 bases from J, with 16 bases in between. CDR1 is SGHRS, CDR2 YFSETQ, per germline. This CDR3 comprises 15 residues. CDR3 amino acids: CASSTGSRPGNTIYF. The CDR3, as DNA: TGCGCCAGCTCTACAGGGTCAAGACCTGGAAACACCATATATTTT.

CDR3 sequence reads: CASSSGFDNEQFF. The CDR3 DNA is TGTGCCAGCAGTTCAGGGTTCGACAATGAGCAGTTCTTC. The chain recombines TRBV6-2 or TRBV6-3 with TRBJ2-1, with D tentatively TRBD1 (5 bases). The CDR3 has 13 residues. Germline V CDR1 and CDR2: MNHEY, SVGEGT. The V end was cut by 4 bases, the J end by 5 bases, with 9 bases between.

The sample holds one count of this clone. The chain carries TRBV12-3 or TRBV12-4 and TRBJ1-2, with 11 positions matching TRBD1. The length of the CDR3 is 13 residues. V lost 7 bases and J lost 8; bases outside the gene matches: 6. Here the CDR3 reads CASTWTGGAGYTF. CDR3 in DNA: TGTGCCAGCACCTGGACAGGGGGCGCGGGCTACACCTTC.

The CDR3 nucleotides are TGTGCCAGCAGCTTTCGCTCCTACAATGAGCAGTTCTTC. Translating it yields CASSFRSYNEQFF. The chain carries TRBV5-6 and TRBJ2-1; D remains unclear. Germline V gene sequence: CDR1 SGHDT, CDR2 YYEEEE. The V gene lost 2 bases and the J gene lost 0 bases, with 3 bases spanning the gap. CDR3 length: 13 amino acids.

The chain employs TRBV29-1 and TRBJ1-2; D unresolved. Germline V gene lookup returns CDR1 SQVTM and CDR2 ANQGSEA. V lost 0 bases and J 3 bases, leaving 8 bases between the germline ends. This CDR3 is built from 13 residues. The CDR3 reads CSVEEGLDYGYTF. CDR3 bases: TGCAGCGTTGAAGAGGGTCTAGACTATGGCTACACCTTC.

The chain uses TRBV7-2 and TRBJ2-3; the match to TRBD2 covers 7 bases. This CDR3 spans 16 amino acids. Per germline, CDR1 SGHTA and CDR2 FQGNSA. V was pared by 5 bases and J by 4 bases, with 12 bases of the junction left unmatched. The CDR3 here is CASSRWGEGSSDTQYF. The CDR3 nucleotides are TGTGCCAGCAGCAGGTGGGGGGAGGGTAGTTCAGATACGCAGTATTTT.

This clone was seen a handful of times. The chain recombines TRBV9 with TRBJ2-3; TRBD1 aligns across 8 bases. The CDR3 is 15 amino acids. In germline, CDR1 is SGDLS, CDR2 YYNGEE. V lost 3 bases to trimming and J lost 2 bases; unmatched junction nucleotides: 5. The CDR3 here is CASSDGTGLTDTQYF. The DNA of the CDR3 is TGTGCCAGCAGCGACGGGACAGGCCTCACAGATACGCAGTATTTT.

The chain combines TRBV18 with TRBJ2-1, with D possibly being TRBD2 (5 bases). Germline loops: CDR1 KGHSH, CDR2 LQKENI. Deletions cut 5 bases from V and 8 bases from J, with 16 bases between. This CDR3 comprises 14 residues. In DNA, the CDR3 is TGTGCCAGCTCAGCTAGCACCCTTTCCGATGAGCAGTTCTTC. This translates into CASSASTLSDEQFF.

DNA of the CDR3: TGCGCCAGCAGCCGGGACAGGGTTGCAACTAATGAAAAACTGTTTTTT. Amino acids: CASSRDRVATNEKLFF. The rearrangement uses TRBV5-1 and TRBJ1-4; TRBD1 agrees at 9 bases. Germline-derived CDR1 and CDR2 are SGHRS and YFSETQ. CDR3 size: 16 residues. The V and J ends lost 4 bases and 0 bases, in that order; junction bases with no gene match: 4. Supplemented by reference TRBV5-1 and TRBJ1-4, the full variable domain reads KAGVTQTPRYLIKTRGQQVTLSCSPISGHRSVSWYQQTPGQGLQFLFEYFSETQRNKGNFPGRFSGRQFSNSRSEMNVSTLELGDSALYLCASSRDRVATNEKLFFGSGTQLSVL.

This clone has a handful of counts. J is TRBJ1-1 and V is TRBV27; no clear D gene. CDR3 length: 14 amino acids. Trimming cost V 4 bases and J 2 bases, with 11 bases left between them. Germline V gene lookup returns CDR1 MNHEY and CDR2 SMNVEV (reference sequence). CDR3 DNA: TGTGCCAGCAGTTATCGGACGGGAAACACTGAAGCTTTCTTT. Protein sequence: CASSYRTGNTEAFF.

The chain uses TRBV7-2 and TRBJ2-3; the D gene is possibly TRBD2 (5 bases). Trimming took off 8 bases at V and 2 bases at J, with 8 bases between the two ends. Germline V gene sequence: CDR1 SGHTA, CDR2 FQGNSA. There are 12 residues in the CDR3. The CDR3 nucleotides are TGTGCCAGCGGGGAGTTCACAGATACGCAGTATTTT. Protein sequence: CASGEFTDTQYF. The full variable domain, with the rest looked up from reference TRBV7-2 and TRBJ2-3, is GAGVSQSPSNKVTEKGKDVELRCDPISGHTALYWYRQSLGQGLEFLIYFQGNSAPDKSGLPSDRFSAERTGGSVSTLTIQRTQQEDSAVYLCASGEFTDTQYFGPGTRLTVL.

DNA of the CDR3: TGTGCCAGCAGTGAACAGGGCATCCTCTACGAGCAGTACTTC. Residues: CASSEQGILYEQYF. The chain uses TRBV2 and TRBJ2-7; D is perhaps TRBD1 (5 bases). The germline V gene has CDR1 SNHLY and CDR2 FYNNEI. Deletions cut 2 bases from V and 3 bases from J, with 11 bases between. The CDR3 contains 14 residues.